The clone carrying this TCR beta chain was seen more than once but under ten times. These data originate in a study of regulatory T cells in long-lasting Graves disease. The CDR3 sequence is 14 residues long. Trimming removed 4 bases from V and 2 bases from J; junction bases left unmatched: 4. Germline CDR1 reads SGHRS; CDR2 reads YFSETQ. Arm-PCR with iRepertoire HTBI primers amplified the CDR3 regions for these TCR beta libraries. TCRdb re-called the multiplex PCR reads with MiXCR, one entry per CDR3 protein. This table has approximately 500,000 distinct CDR3 sequences, 20% to 25% appearing once. The time point denotes: persistent/refractory GD, antithyroid drugs over 5 years with positive TRAb. RNA extracted from PBMCs served as the sequencing template.

This receptor was identified in a female donor with Graves disease. The chain couples TRBV5-1 to TRBJ1-2; 8 nucleotides match TRBD1. The sequences come from peripheral blood mononuclear cells (PBMCs), collected when the disease was refractory, from a patient treated with antithyroid drugs. The CDR3 spells CASSGGQENYGYTF. The CDR3 DNA reads as TGCGCCAGCAGCGGGGGACAGGAGAACTATGGCTACACCTTC.